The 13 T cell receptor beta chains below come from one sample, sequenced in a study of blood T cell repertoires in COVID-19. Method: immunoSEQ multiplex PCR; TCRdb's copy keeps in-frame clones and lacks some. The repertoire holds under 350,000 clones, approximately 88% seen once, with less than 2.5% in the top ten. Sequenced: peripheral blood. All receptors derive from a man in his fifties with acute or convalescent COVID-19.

The CDR3 is CASLQDPVAYTGELFF. The DNA for the CDR3 is TGCGCCAGTCTACAGGACCCAGTCGCTTACACCGGGGAGCTGTTTTTT. The rearrangement joins TRBV5-1 to TRBJ2-2; possible D gene TRBD1, 5 bases. The CDR3 consists of 16 residues. Germline CDR1 reads SGHRS; CDR2 reads YFSETQ. The germline V and J ends were trimmed by 8 bases and 3 bases, with 20 bases remaining between them.

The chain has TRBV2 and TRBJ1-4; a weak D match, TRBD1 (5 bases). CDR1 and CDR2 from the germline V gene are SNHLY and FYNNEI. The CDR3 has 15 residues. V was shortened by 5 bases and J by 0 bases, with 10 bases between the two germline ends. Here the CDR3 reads CASSSPGATNEKLFF. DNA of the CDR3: TGTGCCAGCAGTTCTCCGGGGGCAACTAATGAAAAACTGTTTTTT.

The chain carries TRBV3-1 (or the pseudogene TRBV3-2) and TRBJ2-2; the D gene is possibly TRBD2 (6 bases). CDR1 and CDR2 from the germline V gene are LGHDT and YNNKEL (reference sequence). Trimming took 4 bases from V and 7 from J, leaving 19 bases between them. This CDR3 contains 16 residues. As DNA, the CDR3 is TGTGCCAGCAGCCGATTAGGAGGGGCTTTGGGCGGGGAGCTGTTTTTT. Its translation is CASSRLGGALGGELFF.

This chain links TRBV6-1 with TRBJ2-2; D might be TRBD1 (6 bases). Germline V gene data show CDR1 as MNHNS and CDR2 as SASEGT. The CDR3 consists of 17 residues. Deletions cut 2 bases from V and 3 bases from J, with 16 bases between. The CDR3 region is CASSETAGGFDTGELFF. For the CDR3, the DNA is TGTGCCAGCAGTGAAACTGCTGGGGGCTTTGACACCGGGGAGCTGTTTTTT.

The CDR3 spells CASSAGQSTDTQYF. The CDR3 bases are TGTGCCAGCAGCGCTGGGCAGAGCACAGATACGCAGTATTTT. J is TRBJ2-3 and V is TRBV9; no reliable D call. This CDR3 has 14 amino acids. CDR1 SGDLS and CDR2 YYNGEE come from the germline V gene. V lost 3 bases and J 0 bases, leaving 8 bases between the germline ends.

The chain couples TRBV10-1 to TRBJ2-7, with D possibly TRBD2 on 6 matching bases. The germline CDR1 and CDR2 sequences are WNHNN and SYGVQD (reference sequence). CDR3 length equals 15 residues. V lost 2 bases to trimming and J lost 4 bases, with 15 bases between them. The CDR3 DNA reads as TGCGCCAGCAGTGAGGGGGTAGCGGCTGGTTACGAGCAGTACTTC. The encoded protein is CASSEGVAAGYEQYF.

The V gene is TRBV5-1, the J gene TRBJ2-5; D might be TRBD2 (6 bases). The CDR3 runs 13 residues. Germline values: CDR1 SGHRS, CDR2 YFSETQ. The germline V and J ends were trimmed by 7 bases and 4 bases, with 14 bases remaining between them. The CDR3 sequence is CASGRGVPETQYF. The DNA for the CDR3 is TGCGCCAGCGGCCGCGGGGTCCCAGAGACCCAGTACTTC.

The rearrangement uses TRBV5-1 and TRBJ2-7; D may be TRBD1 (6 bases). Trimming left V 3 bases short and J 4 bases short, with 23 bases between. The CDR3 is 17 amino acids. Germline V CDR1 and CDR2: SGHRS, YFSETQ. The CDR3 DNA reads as TGCGCCAGCAGCTCCGGGACAACCACCACCCTACAGTACGAGCAGTACTTC. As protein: CASSSGTTTTLQYEQYF.

The CDR3 sequence is CASSPRGNEDNEQFF. In DNA, the CDR3 is TGTGCCAGCAGTCCCCGCGGAAATGAAGACAATGAGCAGTTCTTC. V and J are TRBV27 and TRBJ2-1; D not certain. There are 15 residues in the CDR3. Between the trimmed V and J ends, which lost 5 bases and 5 bases, there was a span of 16 bases. Germline CDR1 and CDR2: MNHEY and SMNVEV (reference sequence).

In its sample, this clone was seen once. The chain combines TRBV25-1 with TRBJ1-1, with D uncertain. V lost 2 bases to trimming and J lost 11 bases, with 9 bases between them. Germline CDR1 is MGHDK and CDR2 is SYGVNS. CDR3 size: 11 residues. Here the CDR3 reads CASSEIELAFF. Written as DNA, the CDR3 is TGTGCCAGCAGTGAAATTGAGTTGGCTTTCTTT.

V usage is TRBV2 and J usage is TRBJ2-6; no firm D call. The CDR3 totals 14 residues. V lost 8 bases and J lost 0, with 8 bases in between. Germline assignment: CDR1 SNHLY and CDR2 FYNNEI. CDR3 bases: TGTGCCAGCCGATCGGGCTCTGGGGCCAACGTCCTGACTTTC. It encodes CASRSGSGANVLTF.

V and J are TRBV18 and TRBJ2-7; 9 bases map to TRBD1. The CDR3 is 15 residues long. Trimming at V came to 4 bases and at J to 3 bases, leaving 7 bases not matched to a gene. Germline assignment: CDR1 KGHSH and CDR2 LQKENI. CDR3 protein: CASSLGGQGYYEQYF. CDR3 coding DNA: TGTGCCAGCTCACTGGGGGGACAGGGTTACTACGAGCAGTACTTC. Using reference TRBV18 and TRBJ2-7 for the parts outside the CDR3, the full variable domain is NAGVMQNPRHLVRRRGQEARLRCSPMKGHSHVYWYRQLPEEGLKFMVYLQKENIIDESGMPKERFSAEFPKEGPSILRIQQVVRGDSAAYFCASSLGGQGYYEQYFGPGTRLTVT.

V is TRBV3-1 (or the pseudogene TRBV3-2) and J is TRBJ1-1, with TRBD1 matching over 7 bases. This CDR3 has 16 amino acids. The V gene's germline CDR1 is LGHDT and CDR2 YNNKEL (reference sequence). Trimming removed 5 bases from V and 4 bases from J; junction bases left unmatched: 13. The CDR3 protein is CASSFTPKRGRTEAFF. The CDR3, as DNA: TGTGCCAGCAGCTTTACCCCGAAGAGGGGGCGCACTGAAGCTTTCTTT.